The table lists the clone carrying this T cell receptor (beta chain) with a few counts. Its antigen is not known. A much larger clone lies one base from this, so it may be a read error. This sample is part of a study of tumor and adjacent non-tumor tissue in lung cancer. Study background: The cohort had about twelve adenocarcinoma, a couple of squamous cell and 1 small cell patients. Patients were aged roughly 30 to 76, approximately 11 men and about five women, stage I to III. Each sample yielded around 4 million productive TCRbeta reads on average. Study outcomes and limitations: In normal lung, the top 100 clones were significantly more dominant than in tumor.

RNA was extracted from bulk tissue without any cell sorting. This non-tumor lung sample came from over 3 cm beyond the tumor edge. The library came from three nested PCR rounds adapted from ARM-PCR protocols. MiXCR, run by TCRdb on the multiplex PCR reads, gives a single entry per CDR3 protein. The sample carries under 80,000 distinct CDR3 sequences, 76% recorded once. CDR1 is SEHNR, CDR2 FQNEAQ, per germline (reference sequence). CDR3 length equals 14 residues. The sequence derives from a man aged 55 to 69 with non-small cell lung cancer. Sequencing was performed on distant non-tumor lung tissue. The chain joins TRBV7-9 to TRBJ2-5; D is perhaps TRBD2 (7 bases). The CDR3 is CASSSGRGGETHYF. The CDR3 nucleotides read TGTGCCAGCAGCTCCGGGAGAGGGGGGGAGACCCACTACTTC.